This entry lists 20 T cell receptor beta chains sequenced from one sample in a study of T cells expressing NK-cell markers. TCRdb derives one entry per CDR3 protein from the 5' RACE reads, leaving out DNA. This sample contains fewer than 200,000 distinct CDR3 sequences. Sequenced: blood T cells: a sorted CD56 or NKG2C T cell subset, CD4+ or CD8+ T cells, or bulk PBMC T cells (not recorded which). These receptor sequences come from a woman between 18 and 75 years old in good health.

The rearrangement links TRBV5-5 to TRBJ2-5. From germline, CDR1 is SGHKS and CDR2 YYEKEE (reference sequence). The CDR3 sequence is 14 residues long. CDR3 in amino acids: CASSLEAYQETQYF.

J is TRBJ2-3 and V is TRBV2. Germline CDR1 SNHLY, CDR2 FYNNEI. The CDR3 sequence is 12 residues long. This CDR3 reads CASSVSEATQYF.

V and J are TRBV7-2 and TRBJ1-2. Germline V gene data show CDR1 as SGHTA and CDR2 as FQGNSA. CDR3 length equals 13 residues. The CDR3 is CASSLGVQEGYTF.

The V and J genes are TRBV11-2 and TRBJ2-4; TCRdb picks TRBD2, but there is no DNA to check that call. Germline V gene sequence: CDR1 SGHAT, CDR2 FQNNGV. The CDR3 spans 13 residues. The CDR3 protein is CASRRAGKNIQYF.

The CDR3 is CASSVGPTSGSLAGANVLTF. V and J are TRBV9 and TRBJ2-6; lacking DNA, the TRBD2 call made by TCRdb goes unchecked. Germline V lookup: CDR1 SGDLS, CDR2 YYNGEE. The CDR3 spans 20 residues.

The chain uses TRBV5-1 and TRBJ2-3; TCRdb's D call, TRBD2, is unchecked because there is no DNA. Germline V gene data show CDR1 as SGHRS and CDR2 as YFSETQ. There are 15 residues in the CDR3. CDR3 protein: CASSLGGGSADTQYF. The whole variable domain, filled in from reference TRBV5-1 and TRBJ2-3, reads KAGVTQTPRYLIKTRGQQVTLSCSPISGHRSVSWYQQTPGQGLQFLFEYFSETQRNKGNFPGRFSGRQFSNSRSEMNVSTLELGDSALYLCASSLGGGSADTQYFGPGTRLTVL.

The chain couples TRBV18 to TRBJ2-7. Per germline, CDR1 KGHSH and CDR2 LQKENI. The CDR3 is 14 residues long. This CDR3 is CASSPSEVSHEQYF.

The V gene is TRBV27, the J gene TRBJ2-1; TCRdb selects TRBD2, and the lack of DNA leaves this call unchecked. CDR1 is MNHEY and CDR2 is SMNVEV in the germline V gene (reference sequence). This CDR3 has 16 residues. This chain's CDR3 is CASSSLTSGHYNEQFF.

The V gene is TRBV7-9, the J gene TRBJ2-1; the TCRdb D gene call, TRBD2, has no DNA to confirm it. The CDR3 has 16 amino acids. Germline lookup yields CDR1 SEHNR and CDR2 FQNEAQ (reference sequence). The CDR3 spells CASSFGLSSGGNEQFF.

J is TRBJ2-3 and V is TRBV5-5; TCRdb lists TRBD2, though no DNA is available to test this call. Looked up from germline, CDR1 is SGHKS and CDR2 is YYEKEE (reference sequence). The CDR3 runs 15 residues. The CDR3 loop is CASRRTSGGLDTQYF.

Here the CDR3 reads CASSLAGGTGTSGVLAKNIQYF. The V and J genes are TRBV5-1 and TRBJ2-4; as DNA is missing, the TRBD2 call by TCRdb cannot be tested. CDR3 length: 22 residues. Germline assignment: CDR1 SGHRS and CDR2 YFSETQ.

The chain employs TRBV10-3 and TRBJ2-7; no DNA is available, so the TRBD1 call from TCRdb remains unchecked. CDR3 length equals 14 residues. Germline V lookup: CDR1 ENHRY, CDR2 SYGVKD. The CDR3 sequence: CAISGVRDSYEQYF.

J is TRBJ2-1 and V is TRBV12-3 or TRBV12-4; absent DNA, TCRdb's TRBD1 call cannot be checked. The CDR3 is 13 residues long. The CDR3 loop reads CASSPGGGDEQFF.

The chain employs TRBV27 and TRBJ2-7; TCRdb names TRBD2, which stays unverified in the absence of DNA. Germline CDR1 is MNHEY and CDR2 is SMNVEV (reference sequence). The CDR3 loop spans 15 amino acids. The CDR3 loop is CASSLSASAPYEQYF.

The chain has TRBV7-9 and TRBJ2-5; the D gene TCRdb calls, TRBD1, cannot be checked with no DNA. Germline CDR1 is SEHNR and CDR2 is FQNEAQ (reference sequence). The CDR3 is 15 residues long. CDR3 residues: CASSVLTGVKETQYF.

This chain uses TRBV7-6 with TRBJ1-1; TCRdb indicates TRBD1, and absent DNA this call remains unverified. CDR3 length: 14 residues. Germline V CDR1 and CDR2: SGHVS, FNYEAQ. The CDR3 is CASTPDRGLGEAFF. The complete variable domain, with remaining parts taken from reference TRBV7-6 and TRBJ1-1, reads GAGVSQSPRYKVTKRGQDVALRCDPISGHVSLYWYRQALGQGPEFLTYFNYEAQQDKSGLPNDRFSAERPEGSISTLTIQRTEQRDSAMYRCASTPDRGLGEAFFGQGTRLTVV.

The CDR3 loop reads CASSYPGTSGGRDTQYF. The rearrangement uses TRBV6-5 and TRBJ2-3; absent DNA, TCRdb's TRBD2 call cannot be checked. CDR3 length: 17 amino acids. Germline V lookup: CDR1 MNHEY, CDR2 SVGAGI.

This chain uses TRBV5-1 with TRBJ2-1; TCRdb calls TRBD1, which cannot be checked without DNA. CDR1 and CDR2 (germline): SGHRS, YFSETQ. The CDR3 runs to 12 residues. This CDR3 reads CASSWTGAEQFF.

The chain has TRBV10-3 and TRBJ1-5; TCRdb's D call of TRBD1 is untestable without DNA. Germline V CDR1 and CDR2: ENHRY, SYGVKD. The CDR3 is 12 residues long. CDR3 sequence: CASGQPNQPQHF.

The V gene is TRBV7-8, the J gene TRBJ1-1; TCRdb gives TRBD1 as the D gene, but with no DNA this cannot be confirmed. Germline values: CDR1 SGHVS, CDR2 FQNEAQ. This CDR3 is built from 13 residues. The CDR3 spells CASSRPENTEAFF. Full variable domain (rest looked up from reference TRBV7-8 and TRBJ1-1): GAGVSQSPRYKVAKRGQDVALRCDPISGHVSLFWYQQALGQGPEFLTYFQNEAQLDKSGLPSDRFFAERPEGSVSTLKIQRTQQEDSAVYLCASSRPENTEAFFGQGTRLTVV.